The next 5 T cell receptor beta chains were all read from a single sample in a study of identical twins. TCRdb analysed the 5' RACE reads with MiXCR anew, one entry per CDR3 protein. The sample yields approximately 190,000 distinct CDR3 sequences, less than 20% seen once. These data also featured in a second study, about T cells expressing NK-cell markers.

The source material was CD8+ T cells sorted from blood. The receptor source for this set is a woman between 18 and 30 years old in good health.

A remark on this clonotype: At one of its ends the junction is not consistent with the germline gene, which may arise from a read error. The CDR3 loop reads CASSLEGSSYNERFF. The CDR3 DNA is TGCGCCAGCAGCTTGGAGGGGAGCTCCTACAATGAGCGGTTCTTC. The chain recombines TRBV5-1 with TRBJ2-1; D is perhaps TRBD1 or TRBD2 (5 bases each). The CDR3 extends over 15 amino acids. Germline V gene sequence: CDR1 SGHRS, CDR2 YFSETQ.

This clonotype showed up just a few times. The chain joins TRBV10-3 to TRBJ2-6; D is possibly TRBD1 (5 bases). The CDR3 has 19 residues. The germline gives CDR1 ENHRY, CDR2 SYGVKD. Trimming removed 0 bases at V and 1 base at J, with 16 bases between. CDR3 DNA: TGTGCCATCAGTGAGTCGTTACTTGGCAGGGTTTCTGGGGCCAACGTCCTGACTTTC. Translating it yields CAISESLLGRVSGANVLTF.

This clonotype has ten or more counts. The chain links TRBV30 to TRBJ1-5; tentative D call: TRBD1 (6 bases). The CDR3 totals 12 residues. In germline, CDR1 is GTSNPN, CDR2 SVGIG (reference sequence). Trimming shortened V by 3 bases and J by 4 bases, and 7 bases separated the two germline ends. The CDR3 bases are TGTGCCTGGAGACAGGGAAATCAGCCCCAGCATTTT. Encoded protein: CAWRQGNQPQHF.

This chain joins TRBV28 and TRBJ2-7, with D perhaps matching TRBD2 (5 bases). Germline V lookup: CDR1 MDHEN, CDR2 SYDVKM. This CDR3 contains 13 residues. Trimming cost V 5 bases and J 5 bases, with 13 bases left between them. Here the CDR3 DNA reads TGTGCCAGCAGTCCCTATTTGGAGGACGAGCAGTACTTC. It encodes CASSPYLEDEQYF.

This rearrangement joins TRBV12-3 or TRBV12-4 to TRBJ1-5, with D uncertain. There are 13 residues in the CDR3. V lost 6 bases and J 2 bases, leaving 8 bases between the germline ends. CDR3 region: CASREGGNQPQHF. In DNA, the CDR3 is TGTGCCAGCAGGGAAGGTGGCAATCAGCCCCAGCATTTT.